These 26 T cell receptor beta chains share one sample of origin, sequenced in a study of blood T cell repertoires in COVID-19. The protocol was immunoSEQ multiplex PCR, while the TCRdb copy is restricted to in-frame clones and leaves out a portion. Among approximately 290,000 clones listed, approximately 85% were seen once. Material: PBMCs or T cells enriched from blood (not recorded which). The origin of the receptors is a young woman who had recovered from COVID-19.

This chain joins TRBV3-1 (or the pseudogene TRBV3-2) and TRBJ1-2, with 7 positions matching TRBD1. V trimming: 2 bases; J trimming: 6 bases; junction bases outside the gene matches: 3. The CDR3 has 13 residues. Germline CDR1 is LGHDT and CDR2 is YNNKEL (reference sequence). CDR3 nucleotide sequence: TGTGCCAGCAGCCAACAGGGACAGAATGGCTACACCTTC. Its translation: CASSQQGQNGYTF.

J is TRBJ1-5 and V is TRBV7-9; maybe TRBD1 (6 bases). In germline, CDR1 is SEHNR, CDR2 FQNEAQ (reference sequence). Trimming took off 5 bases at V and 6 bases at J, with 14 bases between the two ends. The CDR3 is 14 residues long. CDR3 residues: CASSSQGSSQPQHF. The CDR3 region has the DNA TGTGCCAGCAGCAGTCAGGGGAGTAGTCAGCCCCAGCATTTT. Filled out from reference TRBV7-9 and TRBJ1-5, the complete variable domain reads DTGVSQNPRHKITKRGQNVTFRCDPISEHNRLYWYRQTLGQGPEFLTYFQNEAQLEKSRLLSDRFSAERPKGSFSTLEIQRTEQGDSAMYLCASSSQGSSQPQHFGDGTRLSIL.

This clone has more than one count but fewer than ten. This chain joins TRBV28 and TRBJ1-6, with 10 bases matching TRBD1. The V gene's germline CDR1 is MDHEN and CDR2 SYDVKM. The J segment lost 0 bases and the V segment lost 6 bases, leaving 23 bases of the junction unmatched. This CDR3 region has 23 residues. The CDR3 coding sequence is TGTGCCAGCAGCAAATCTACTTTACGCGGACAGGGGGGCGGGAGCTCCTATAATTCACCCCTCCACTTT. Translating gives CASSKSTLRGQGGGSSYNSPLHF. Variable domain in full (rest from reference TRBV28 and TRBJ1-6): DVKVTQSSRYLVKRTGEKVFLECVQDMDHENMFWYRQDPGLGLRLIYFSYDVKMKEKGDIPEGYSVSREKKERFSLILESASTNQTSMYLCASSKSTLRGQGGGSSYNSPLHFGNGTRLTVT.

The chain links TRBV19 to TRBJ2-2, with 15 bases fitting TRBD2. Germline trimming cut 7 bases from V and 7 bases from J; bases unmatched to any gene: 10. Germline values: CDR1 LNHDA, CDR2 SQIVND (reference sequence). There are 17 residues in the CDR3. The CDR3 loop is CASTPPGLAGGSGELFF. The CDR3 region has the DNA TGTGCCAGTACCCCCCCCGGACTAGCGGGAGGGAGCGGGGAGCTGTTTTTT.

The J gene is TRBJ1-1, the V gene TRBV4-1; 7 bases are shared with TRBD1. The CDR3 runs to 16 residues. Germline lookup yields CDR1 MGHRA and CDR2 YSYEKL. After removal of 4 bases from V and 6 bases from J, the junction contained 14 bases not matched to a gene. CDR3 protein: CASSPIIHRGYPEAFF. In DNA form, the CDR3 reads TGCGCCAGCAGCCCGATTATCCACAGGGGTTATCCTGAAGCTTTCTTT.

The rearrangement joins TRBV13 to TRBJ2-6, with D unresolved. Deletions cut 0 bases from V and 0 bases from J, with 6 bases between. This CDR3 has 16 amino acids. In germline, CDR1 is PRHDT, CDR2 FYEKMQ (reference sequence). The CDR3 DNA reads TGTGCCAGCAGCTTAGGATGGCCCTCTGGGGCCAACGTCCTGACTTTC. Residues: CASSLGWPSGANVLTF.

This rearrangement joins TRBV5-4 to TRBJ1-4, with 9 bases that match TRBD1. J was trimmed by 7 bases and V by 1 base; bases with no gene match: 2. In germline, CDR1 is SGHNT, CDR2 YYREEE (reference sequence). The CDR3 has 14 residues. In nucleotides, the CDR3 is TGTGCCAGCAGCTTGTCGGACAGGGGTGAAAAACTGTTTTTT. It yields the protein CASSLSDRGEKLFF.

The rearrangement joins TRBV30 to TRBJ1-5, with TRBD1 matching over 8 bases. V was pared by 3 bases and J by 6 bases, with 7 bases of the junction left unmatched. The CDR3 has 14 residues. CDR1 GTSNPN and CDR2 SVGIG come from the germline V gene (reference sequence). CDR3 DNA: TGTGCCTGGAGCCAAGACAGGGGAGGTCAGCCCCAGCATTTT. Translated: CAWSQDRGGQPQHF.

The V call is TRBV5-1, the J call TRBJ2-6, with D maybe TRBD1 (6 bases). This CDR3 comprises 15 residues. CDR1 and CDR2 from the germline V gene are SGHRS and YFSETQ. V lost 7 bases and J 1 base, leaving 12 bases between the germline ends. The CDR3 reads CASQRTASGANVLTF. Here the CDR3 DNA reads TGCGCCAGCCAGAGGACAGCATCTGGGGCCAACGTCCTGACTTTC.

The chain combines TRBV28 with TRBJ2-6, with 7 bases aligning to TRBD2. Germline CDR1 and CDR2: MDHEN and SYDVKM. Trimming cost V 3 bases and J 2 bases; bases outside gene matches: 1. This CDR3 has 15 residues. The DNA of the CDR3 is TGTGCCAGCAGTTTGGGGGGGGCTGGGGCCAACGTCCTGACTTTC. The encoded protein is CASSLGGAGANVLTF.

This chain uses TRBV18 with TRBJ1-1; 7 bases line up with TRBD1. CDR3 length: 13 amino acids. CDR1 KGHSH and CDR2 LQKENI come from the germline V gene. Trimming at V came to 5 bases and at J to 1 base, leaving 1 base not matched to a gene. The CDR3 DNA sequence: TGTGCCAGCTCAGGGACAGAGAACACTGAAGCTTTCTTT. Translating gives CASSGTENTEAFF.

V is TRBV25-1 and J is TRBJ2-1; TRBD1 agrees at 8 bases. Germline V CDR1 and CDR2: MGHDK, SYGVNS. This CDR3 has 15 residues. After removal of 3 bases from V and 3 bases from J, the junction contained 4 bases not matched to a gene. Here the CDR3 reads CASSDRGPDYNEQFF. The CDR3 DNA sequence: TGTGCCAGCAGTGACAGGGGGCCGGACTACAATGAGCAGTTCTTC.

This clone has just a few counts. The chain joins TRBV11-2 to TRBJ2-2; D is perhaps TRBD1 (6 bases). From germline, CDR1 is SGHAT and CDR2 FQNNGV. The CDR3 sequence is 15 residues long. The V gene lost 4 bases and the J gene lost 4 bases, with 13 bases spanning the gap. Here the CDR3 reads CASSSADRFTGELFF. DNA for the CDR3: TGTGCCAGCAGCTCGGCGGACAGATTCACCGGGGAGCTGTTTTTT. Filled out from reference TRBV11-2 and TRBJ2-2, the complete variable domain reads EAGVAQSPRYKIIEKRQSVAFWCNPISGHATLYWYQQILGQGPKLLIQFQNNGVVDDSQLPKDRFSAERLKGVDSTLKIQPAKLEDSAVYLCASSSADRFTGELFFGEGSRLTVL.

This sequence joins TRBV27 and TRBJ2-3, with TRBD2 identical over 7 bases. The CDR3 has 22 residues. Germline CDR1 and CDR2: MNHEY and SMNVEV (reference sequence). J lost 5 bases, V lost 5 bases, and 31 bases had no gene match. As DNA, the CDR3 is TGTGCCAGCAGTCGAAATCTCCCAAGTAGTTTGTGGGAGGGCCCTCGGGGAGATACGCAGTATTTT. As protein: CASSRNLPSSLWEGPRGDTQYF.

V and J are TRBV7-2 and TRBJ2-3; D call uncertain. Germline CDR1 and CDR2: SGHTA and FQGNSA. This CDR3 region has 13 residues. Deletions cut 6 bases from V and 5 bases from J, with 12 bases between. The CDR3 loop is CASSSNSGDTQYF. The CDR3, as DNA: TGTGCCAGCAGTTCCAATTCCGGAGATACGCAGTATTTT.

The V call is TRBV7-2, the J call TRBJ2-1; TRBD1 is a possible D gene (6 bases). CDR1 and CDR2 from the germline V gene are SGHTA and FQGNSA. The CDR3 loop spans 16 amino acids. Between the trimmed V and J ends, which lost 2 bases and 7 bases, there was a span of 18 bases. The DNA for the CDR3 is TGTGCCAGCAGCTTATTTTTGGGGCCCCAGGGGAATGAGCAGTTCTTC. Amino acid sequence: CASSLFLGPQGNEQFF.

The chain uses TRBV19 and TRBJ2-1, with 8 bases that match TRBD2. CDR1 and CDR2 from the germline V gene are LNHDA and SQIVND (reference sequence). The CDR3 runs to 18 residues. V lost 3 bases to trimming and J lost 0 bases; unmatched junction nucleotides: 10. The CDR3 region has the DNA TGTGCCAGTAGTATGTCTCTAGCGGGTAGACACTCCTACAATGAGCAGTTCTTC. This sequence encodes CASSMSLAGRHSYNEQFF.

The chain recombines TRBV6-1 with TRBJ1-5; no clear D gene. Trimming shortened V by 1 base and J by 4 bases, and 14 bases separated the two germline ends. The CDR3 contains 16 residues. Germline V gives CDR1 MNHNS, CDR2 SASEGT. Here the CDR3 reads CASSEELVGGNQPQHF. The CDR3 DNA follows: TGTGCCAGCAGTGAAGAATTGGTAGGAGGAAATCAGCCCCAGCATTTT.

The chain employs TRBV7-8 and TRBJ2-7; 10 nucleotides align to TRBD2. V was clipped by 5 bases and J by 0 bases; unmatched bases: 10. Germline assignment: CDR1 SGHVS and CDR2 FQNEAQ. The length of the CDR3 is 17 residues. The CDR3 here is CASSTPTGTSDSYEQYF. CDR3 DNA sequence: TGTGCCAGCAGCACTCCAACCGGGACTAGCGACTCCTACGAGCAGTACTTC.

The gene calls are TRBV7-8 and TRBJ2-1; perhaps TRBD1 as D (8 bases). Germline assignment: CDR1 SGHVS and CDR2 FQNEAQ. The CDR3 has 16 residues. V lost 3 bases, J lost 4 bases, and 16 bases lay in between. CDR3 region: CASSFGGDRRYNEQFF. The CDR3 region has the DNA TGTGCCAGCAGCTTTGGGGGGGACAGGCGGTACAATGAGCAGTTCTTC.

V gene TRBV7-2 combines with J gene TRBJ1-2, with no clear D. Trimming removed 5 bases from V and 0 bases from J, with 13 bases in between. Looked up from germline, CDR1 is SGHTA and CDR2 is FQGNSA. This CDR3 has 15 amino acids. The CDR3 spells CASSPRQIANYGYTF. The CDR3 region has the DNA TGTGCCAGCAGCCCTAGGCAGATAGCTAACTATGGCTACACCTTC.

This clone was detected a few times. The rearrangement joins TRBV27 to TRBJ2-7; maybe TRBD2 (5 bases). V was shortened by 3 bases and J by 3 bases, with 9 bases between the two germline ends. The CDR3 has 13 residues. In germline, CDR1 is MNHEY, CDR2 SMNVEV (reference sequence). In DNA form, the CDR3 reads TGTGCCAGCAGTTTTTTGGGGAGCTACGAGCAGTACTTC. Protein: CASSFLGSYEQYF.

This clone was seen just once. The gene calls are TRBV6-5 and TRBJ2-7, with 10 nucleotides matching TRBD2. The CDR3 length is 16 residues. J gave up 6 bases and V 4 bases, and 12 bases lay outside the gene matches. Germline V gives CDR1 MNHEY, CDR2 SVGAGI. CDR3 sequence reads: CASSWQREGQGREQYF. CDR3 nucleotide sequence: TGTGCCAGCAGTTGGCAGCGGGAGGGCCAAGGCCGCGAGCAGTACTTC.

This sequence joins TRBV28 and TRBJ2-1; TRBD1 is a possible D gene (6 bases). This CDR3 spans 14 amino acids. Germline V lookup: CDR1 MDHEN, CDR2 SYDVKM. V lost 8 bases, J lost 10 bases, and 21 bases lay in between. The CDR3 DNA reads as TGTGCCAGCCACCGGGACACGCCTCTTGGGGAGCAGTTCTTC. Encoded protein: CASHRDTPLGEQFF.

The chain joins TRBV4-2 to TRBJ2-7; D gene uncertain. Trimming shortened V by 0 bases and J by 9 bases, and 9 bases separated the two germline ends. This CDR3 spans 12 amino acids. Germline V gene sequence: CDR1 LGHNA, CDR2 YNFKEQ. CDR3 sequence: CASSQERRRQYF. The DNA for the CDR3 is TGTGCCAGCAGCCAAGAGCGTCGGAGGCAGTACTTC.

The V and J genes are TRBV5-1 and TRBJ1-2; tentative D call: TRBD1 (5 bases). The CDR3 covers 14 residues. V was shortened by 4 bases and J by 6 bases, with 16 bases between the two germline ends. Germline-derived CDR1 and CDR2 are SGHRS and YFSETQ. As DNA, the CDR3 is TGCGCCAGCAGCAACCCGAATCAGGGTAATGGCTACACCTTC. It yields the protein CASSNPNQGNGYTF.